This T cell receptor (beta chain) is drawn from a study of T and B cells in COVID-19 patients. The wider study: Of 20 active-infection patients, over 9 were critically ill with mechanical ventilation or extracorporeal membrane oxygenation. Study findings and constraints: Sorted SARS-CoV-2-responsive or tetramer+ T cells and CD4+, regulatory and CD8+ subsets were not yet sequenced. Patients with COVID-19 reportedly showed strongly skewed T cell receptor beta variable and joining gene usage.

Relative to its sample, this clonotype is medium-sized. Its antigen is not known. Trimming left V 0 bases short and J 6 bases short, with 18 bases between. The germline CDR1 and CDR2 sequences are DFQATT and SNEGSKA (reference sequence). CDR3 length: 16 residues. Multiplex PCR with BIOMED2 TRB-A/B primer pools amplified TRB rearrangements. TCRdb re-derived calls from the multiplex PCR reads in MiXCR, one entry per CDR3 protein. This table has approximately 1,200 distinct CDR3 sequences, about 26% appearing once. Blood genomic DNA input for TRB amplification was about 240-500 ng. J is TRBJ2-1 and V is TRBV20-1; TRBD1 might be the D (9 bases). Source material: blood. This TCR was recovered from a human donor with active COVID-19. This CDR3 reads CSARDLAGQGGNEQFF. DNA of the CDR3: TGCAGTGCTAGAGACTTAGCGGGACAGGGAGGCAATGAGCAGTTCTTC.